This is a list of T cell receptor beta chains from one sample in a study of regulatory T cells in long-lasting Graves disease. TCRdb passed the multiplex PCR reads through MiXCR, listing each CDR3 protein once. The sample yields hundreds of thousands of distinct CDR3 sequences, approximately 15% seen once. The sample also formed part of further work on T cells in Graves' hyperthyroidism and ophthalmopathy.

The source material was peripheral blood mononuclear cells (PBMCs), sampled at new diagnosis, from a patient treated with antithyroid drugs. The receptors shown here come from a woman aged 30 to 39 with Graves disease. Each CDR3 is given with its conserved first and last residue. A D gene is named only where the DNA matches it firmly. The size of a clone is reported for some rows only, either as once, few or many, or as a class for expanded clones.

CDR3 length	D gene	V gene	J gene	clone size	CDR3 protein	CDR3 DNA
14	NA	TRBV6-2/TRBV6-3	TRBJ1-1	many	CASSYSNMNTEAFF	TGTGCCAGCAGTTACTCAAACATGAACACTGAAGCTTTCTTT
14	NA	TRBV24-1	TRBJ2-7	many	CVTSTAYRTYEQYF	TGTGTTACCAGTACAGCCTACCGAACCTACGAGCAGTACTTC
13	NA	TRBV7-8	TRBJ2-7	few	CASSWGRMLEQYF	TGTGCCAGCAGCTGGGGGCGGATGTTAGAGCAGTACTTC
13	NA	TRBV10-3	TRBJ2-1	few	CAISQEGYNEQFF	TGTGCCATCAGTCAGGAGGGATACAATGAGCAGTTCTTC
16	TRBD2	TRBV12-3/TRBV12-4	TRBJ2-5	many	CASSLGLAGVRETQYF	TGTGCCAGCAGTTTAGGGCTAGCGGGAGTGAGAGAGACCCAGTACTTC
15	TRBD2	TRBV18	TRBJ2-1	NA	CASSMTSGWYNEQFF	TGTGCCAGCTCAATGACTAGCGGTTGGTACAATGAGCAGTTCTTC
17	NA	TRBV7-9	TRBJ2-3	many	CASSRIRGERSTDTQYF	TGTGCCAGCAGCCGTATCCGAGGCGAGCGTAGCACAGATACGCAGTATTTT
13	TRBD1	TRBV6-1	TRBJ1-4	NA	CASDRGQGEKLFF	TGTGCCAGCGACAGGGGGCAAGGCGAAAAACTGTTTTTT
16	TRBD1	TRBV28	TRBJ1-5	many	CASSSRDSPLRQPQHF	TGTGCCAGCAGTTCCCGGGACAGTCCCCTTCGTCAGCCCCAGCATTTT
14	NA	TRBV20-1	TRBJ2-2	NA	CSARTGGNTGELFF	TGCAGTGCTAGAACTGGTGGGAACACCGGGGAGCTGTTTTTT
13	NA	TRBV7-2	TRBJ2-7	many	CASSFLAAYEQYF	TGTGCCAGCAGCTTTTTAGCAGCCTACGAGCAGTACTTC
18	TRBD2	TRBV28	TRBJ2-7	few	CASSLALGLAGVGYEQYF	TGTGCCAGCAGTTTAGCGCTGGGGCTAGCGGGAGTAGGGTACGAGCAGTACTTC
12	NA	TRBV7-9	TRBJ2-1	many	CASSSRAGEQFF	TGTGCCAGCAGCTCTAGGGCGGGTGAGCAGTTCTTC
16	TRBD2	TRBV27	TRBJ2-1	NA	CASSLGLAGGRDEQFF	TGTGCCAGCAGTTTGGGACTAGCGGGGGGGAGGGATGAGCAGTTCTTC
13	NA	TRBV2	TRBJ1-2	NA	CASEGGEDYGYTF	TGTGCCAGCGAAGGGGGGGAGGACTATGGCTACACCTTC
13	NA	TRBV5-5	TRBJ2-5	few	CASTPGVRETQYF	TGTGCCAGCACTCCAGGGGTCCGAGAGACCCAGTACTTC
17	NA	TRBV24-1	TRBJ1-2	NA	CATSGAMGTDSNYGYTF	TGTGCCACCAGTGGGGCAATGGGGACCGACTCTAACTATGGCTACACCTTC
16	NA	TRBV28	TRBJ1-2	NA	CASSLRVTVRVGGYTF	TGTGCCAGCAGTTTACGAGTGACGGTTAGGGTAGGAGGCTACACCTTC
15	TRBD2	TRBV19	TRBJ2-1	few	CASSIGASGSNEQFF	TGTGCCAGTAGTATAGGGGCTAGCGGGAGTAATGAGCAGTTCTTC
12	NA	TRBV5-6	TRBJ1-5	few	CASSYINQPQHF	TGTGCCAGCAGCTATATTAATCAGCCCCAGCATTTT
13	NA	TRBV12-3/TRBV12-4	TRBJ2-3	NA	CAGRPTGADTQYF	TGTGCCGGCAGGCCTACAGGAGCAGATACGCAGTATTTT
16	TRBD2	TRBV6-5	TRBJ2-7	NA	CASSYSGAGGSYEQYF	TGTGCCAGCAGTTACTCTGGGGCGGGGGGTTCCTACGAGCAGTACTTC
14	NA	TRBV6-1	TRBJ2-5	many	CASTQSSGGETQYF	TGTGCCAGCACCCAGTCGAGTGGTGGCGAGACCCAGTACTTC
21	TRBD1	TRBV7-2	TRBJ1-5	NA	CASSLESTGTGGVGRNQPQHF	TGTGCCAGCAGCTTAGAATCGACCGGGACAGGGGGCGTTGGGAGGAATCAGCCCCAGCATTTT
11	NA	TRBV5-1	TRBJ2-5	few	CASIWAETQYF	TGCGCCAGCATTTGGGCAGAGACCCAGTACTTC
11	NA	TRBV20-1	TRBJ2-5	many	CRIAAGETQYF	TGCAGAATCGCTGCGGGAGAGACCCAGTACTTC
15	TRBD2	TRBV19	TRBJ2-5	few	CASSTTGTSGSGQYF	TGTGCCAGTAGTACCACCGGGACTAGCGGGAGTGGTCAGTACTTC
15	NA	TRBV5-1	TRBJ1-1	few	CASSWELGPNSEAFF	TGCGCCAGCAGCTGGGAGTTGGGGCCGAACTCTGAAGCTTTCTTT
12	NA	TRBV28	TRBJ1-5	many	CASSTVRQPQHF	TGTGCCAGCAGTACGGTGCGACAGCCCCAGCATTTT
15	TRBD2	TRBV10-3	TRBJ2-5	many	CAISPSGRARETQYF	TGTGCCATCAGTCCTAGCGGGAGGGCTCGAGAGACCCAGTACTTC
16	NA	TRBV5-1	TRBJ2-3	many	CASSLETRSGTDTQYF	TGCGCCAGCAGCTTGGAGACTAGAAGCGGCACAGATACGCAGTATTTT
15	TRBD2	TRBV15	TRBJ2-7	many	CATSTFRGGTYEQYF	TGTGCCACCAGCACCTTCCGGGGGGGAACCTACGAGCAGTACTTC
20	TRBD2	TRBV7-9	TRBJ2-1	NA	CANQGGTKDTIRLDPNEQFF	TGTGCCAACCAGGGAGGGACGAAGGACACTATAAGACTCGACCCCAATGAGCAGTTCTTC
14	TRBD1	TRBV28	TRBJ2-2	many	CASSPDRGPGELFF	TGTGCCAGCAGTCCCGACAGGGGGCCCGGGGAGCTGTTTTTT
15	TRBD2	TRBV20-1	TRBJ2-5	few	CSARVPTSGKETQYF	TGCAGTGCTAGGGTCCCGACTAGCGGAAAAGAGACCCAGTACTTC
12	NA	TRBV24-1	TRBJ1-1	many	CATSDFEGKAFF	TGTGCCACCAGTGATTTTGAAGGCAAAGCTTTCTTT
15	NA	TRBV3-1	TRBJ2-1	once	CASSRTGGGRNEQFF	TGTGCCAGCAGCCGGACGGGCGGAGGAAGGAATGAGCAGTTCTTC
13	TRBD2	TRBV7-8	TRBJ2-1	NA	CASSGRERGEQFF	TGTGCCAGCAGTGGGCGGGAGAGGGGTGAGCAGTTCTTC
16	TRBD1	TRBV6-1	TRBJ1-2	many	CASSPRGQGARYGYTF	TGTGCCAGCAGTCCGAGGGGACAGGGGGCGCGTTATGGCTACACCTTC
16	NA	TRBV3-1	TRBJ2-1	once	CASSQDITERYNEQFF	TGTGCCAGCAGCCAAGATATCACAGAAAGATACAATGAGCAGTTCTTC
15	TRBD2	TRBV24-1	TRBJ2-7	many	CATSDWTSGTYEQYF	TGTGCCACCAGTGATTGGACTAGCGGTACCTACGAGCAGTACTTC
13	NA	TRBV6-4	TRBJ2-7	NA	CASSRLEGGEQYF	TGTGCCAGCAGTCGTCTAGAGGGCGGCGAGCAGTACTTC
17	NA	TRBV7-2	TRBJ2-6	NA	CASSQDLRNSGANVLTF	TGTGCCAGCAGCCAAGATCTCCGGAACTCTGGGGCCAACGTCCTGACTTTC
16	NA	TRBV28	TRBJ2-5	few	CASSLRRRQVGETQYF	TGTGCCAGCAGTTTAAGACGTCGGCAGGTCGGGGAGACCCAGTACTTC
14	NA	TRBV24-1	TRBJ2-7	NA	CATSDPGIAYEQYF	TGTGCCACCAGTGACCCCGGGATCGCCTACGAGCAGTACTTC
16	NA	TRBV7-9	TRBJ1-1	many	CASSDNSGGGNTEAFF	TGTGCCAGCAGCGACAATTCGGGGGGCGGGAACACTGAAGCTTTCTTT